This is a list of T cell receptor beta chains from one sample in a study of human T cells and chemical hapten exposure. TCRdb passed the RACE reads through MiXCR, listing each CDR3 protein once. The repertoire holds about 82,000 distinct CDR3 sequences, with 10% to 15% as singletons. The specimen comprised whole blood, sampled in connection with sensitization to the hapten diphenylcyclopropenone (DPC). These TCRs come from a woman in her fifties or sixties with alopecia areata. Some clones in this sample may be carry-over from other donors' samples. The CDR3 runs from the conserved cysteine through the conserved F or W.

J gene,CDR3 length,V gene,CDR3 protein
TRBJ2-1,16,TRBV29-1,CSVSGTSGSGNNEPFF
TRBJ2-1,18,TRBV11-2,CANSLGLGTASSYNEQFF
TRBJ2-7,12,TRBV29-1,CSAGTQSYEQYF
TRBJ2-1,15,TRBV7-6,CASSFQGGSGREQFF
TRBJ1-5,14,TRBV7-9,CASSTGGFGQPQHF
TRBJ2-2,14,TRBV5-1,CASSLGTYTGELFF
TRBJ2-7,13,TRBV20-1,CSASRDGGYEQYF
TRBJ2-1,13,TRBV5-4,CASSLQGPGEQFF
TRBJ2-7,15,TRBV12-3/TRBV12-4,CASSNPGLATYEQYF
TRBJ2-4,13,TRBV11-2,CASSLQRRDRAYF
TRBJ2-1,13,TRBV29-1,CSQLGLNNNEQFF
TRBJ1-4,16,TRBV7-8,CASSSTDRGWDEKLFF
TRBJ1-1,14,TRBV5-1,CASSSTGGDTEAFF
TRBJ2-7,17,TRBV10-2,CASNPTSGRSGRYEQYF
TRBJ2-5,12,TRBV7-2,CASSLSSETQYF
TRBJ1-1,14,TRBV5-1,CASSGSGTSGEAFF
TRBJ2-1,17,TRBV11-2,CASSLMATGPLYNEQFF
TRBJ2-1,15,TRBV7-3,CASSLGLAGISEQFF
TRBJ2-1,13,TRBV20-1,CSASGRVGHEQFF
TRBJ2-5,11,TRBV3-1,CASSNLETQYF
TRBJ2-4,18,TRBV7-2,CASSSPGLAGLAKNIQYF
TRBJ2-1,16,TRBV6-5,CASTPFAGGSYNEQFF
TRBJ2-7,16,TRBV6-1,CASSEALRGASYEQYF
TRBJ2-1,13,TRBV11-3,CASSLSQGREQFF
TRBJ2-4,14,TRBV5-4,CASSLTGDKNIQYF
TRBJ2-1,16,TRBV7-8,CASSLEDRNSYNEQFF
TRBJ1-2,12,TRBV29-1,CSVEELLYGYTF
TRBJ2-7,13,TRBV20-1,CSASSWAGDEQYF
TRBJ1-1,13,TRBV21-1,CASSLRLNTEAFF
TRBJ1-5,14,TRBV20-1,CSAATGASNQPQHF
TRBJ1-1,16,TRBV5-1,CASSIQGAPPHTEAFF
TRBJ2-5,15,TRBV14,CASSSTGTVQETQYF
TRBJ2-2,14,TRBV5-1,CASNPGQATGELFF
TRBJ2-1,15,TRBV5-4,CASSSLAGGAKEQFF
TRBJ2-2,12,TRBV7-3,CASRQNTGELFF
TRBJ1-1,14,TRBV29-1,CSVVVRGENTEAFF
TRBJ1-1,13,TRBV6-6,CASSRTGQDEAFF
TRBJ2-2,15,TRBV19,CASSPRTGFTGELFF
TRBJ2-1,15,TRBV7-8,CASSLGRLSYNEQFF
TRBJ2-1,15,TRBV30,CAWNEAGAPYNEQFF
TRBJ2-7,17,TRBV5-1,CASSSLRLVGGPNEQYF
TRBJ1-2,13,TRBV5-1,CASGVDWTVGYTF
TRBJ1-5,11,TRBV27,CASGLLYAQHF
TRBJ2-1,12,TRBV29-1,CSSRPPGNEQFF
TRBJ2-7,16,TRBV6-6,CGSRASLAGFPYEQYF
TRBJ1-5,14,TRBV3-1,CASSLGLGNQPQHF
TRBJ2-7,14,TRBV3-1,CASSPSGATYEQYF
TRBJ1-1,13,TRBV5-4,CASSRGGVTEAFF